This paragraph reports one T cell receptor beta chain. The CDR3 spans 14 residues. V was pared by 5 bases and J by 9 bases, with 17 bases between. Germline CDR1 and CDR2: SEHNR and FQNEAQ (reference sequence). Each participant's cohort was designated according to participant-reported clinical history. The data belong to a study of blood T cell repertoires in COVID-19. Background on the study: COVID-19 samples collected from the United States, Italy and Spain covered acute and convalescent phases.

In the authors' workflow: Amplification from reference gene primers served as the basis for estimated nucleated cell counts. Profiled with immunoSEQ multiplex PCR; TCRdb holds only in-frame clones, not every one. The DNA was the basis for D and trimming; V, J and clone size are from that table. The table shows fewer than 250,000 clones, with 75% to 90% occurring only once. The V call is TRBV7-9, the J call TRBJ1-5, with unresolved D. The sequence was collected from a man between 45 and 60 years old who had been exposed to COVID-19. The sample consisted of PBMCs or T cells enriched from blood (not recorded which). CDR3 nucleotide sequence: TGTGCCAGCAGCGGGGAAGTTGAGGGTCGGCCCCAGCATTTT. Encoded protein: CASSGEVEGRPQHF.